Following are 9 T cell receptor beta chains from one sample sequenced in a study of blood T cell repertoires in COVID-19. Data came from immunoSEQ multiplex PCR; TCRdb stores just in-frame clones and leaves some out. The sample comprises 100,000 or so clones, around 81% of which are singletons, and over 9% rests with the top ten. The specimen sequenced was peripheral blood. Receptors originate from a woman aged 70-85 years with acute or convalescent COVID-19.

The CDR3 nucleotides read TGTGCCAGTAAACTGGGACAGGGGGACACTGAAGCTTTCTTT. It is translated as CASKLGQGDTEAFF. The chain joins TRBV19 to TRBJ1-1; 11 bases are a match to TRBD1. Germline V lookup: CDR1 LNHDA, CDR2 SQIVND (reference sequence). V shed 7 bases, J shed 3 bases, and the junction held 4 bases outside the gene matches. CDR3 size: 14 residues. The whole variable domain, remainder taken from reference TRBV19 and TRBJ1-1, is DGGITQSPKYLFRKEGQNVTLSCEQNLNHDAMYWYRQDPGQGLRLIYYSQIVNDFQKGDIAEGYSVSREKKESFPLTVTSAQKNPTAFYLCASKLGQGDTEAFFGQGTRLTVV.

The genes are TRBV4-3 and TRBJ2-5; D might be TRBD2 (6 bases). CDR1 is LGHNA, CDR2 YSLEER, per germline. The V gene lost 0 bases and the J gene lost 2 bases, with 13 bases spanning the gap. The CDR3 is made up of 16 amino acids. CDR3: CASSQELGGGQETQYF. The CDR3 DNA sequence: TGCGCCAGCAGCCAAGAATTGGGAGGAGGGCAAGAGACCCAGTACTTC.

The J gene is TRBJ2-7, the V gene TRBV9; TRBD1 agrees at 10 bases. Germline V gene data show CDR1 as SGDLS and CDR2 as YYNGEE. The V gene end was trimmed by 4 bases and the J gene end by 2 bases; junction bases not matched to a gene: 6. The CDR3 has 15 residues. This chain's CDR3 is CASSSGQGETYEQYF. The CDR3 DNA reads TGTGCCAGCAGCTCCGGACAGGGGGAAACCTACGAGCAGTACTTC.

The rearrangement uses TRBV6-2 or TRBV6-3 and TRBJ2-2; D is ambiguous. Germline CDR1 reads MNHEY; CDR2 reads SVGEGT. The CDR3 has 13 amino acids. The germline V and J ends were trimmed by 6 bases and 7 bases, with 12 bases remaining between them. CDR3 sequence: CASSLSRVGELFF. CDR3 DNA sequence: TGTGCCAGCAGCTTAAGTCGAGTCGGGGAGCTGTTTTTT.

This clone was seen just once. This chain connects TRBV4-1 to TRBJ1-5; D ambiguous. The CDR3 covers 16 residues. The V gene lost 0 bases and the J gene lost 0 bases, with 9 bases spanning the gap. From germline, CDR1 is MGHRA and CDR2 YSYEKL. The CDR3 DNA sequence: TGCGCCAGCAGCCAAGAGAGATCCTATAGCAATCAGCCCCAGCATTTT. Translating gives CASSQERSYSNQPQHF.

This chain joins TRBV6-6 and TRBJ1-2; 8 bases fit TRBD1. The trim removed 6 bases at V and 5 bases at J, leaving 5 bases unmatched. This CDR3 is built from 13 residues. In germline, CDR1 is MNHNY, CDR2 SVGAGI (reference sequence). The CDR3 DNA reads as TGTGCCAGCAGCTTCCGGACAGGGTATGGCTACACCTTC. It yields the protein CASSFRTGYGYTF.

There are a few counts of this clone. The chain carries TRBV5-1 and TRBJ2-1; 12 nucleotides match TRBD2. Germline CDR1 and CDR2: SGHRS and YFSETQ. The V and J ends lost 4 bases and 2 bases, in that order; junction bases with no gene match: 4. This CDR3 has 16 residues. The CDR3 is CASSGSSGGAYNEQFF. The CDR3 DNA follows: TGCGCCAGCAGCGGATCTAGCGGGGGGGCCTACAATGAGCAGTTCTTC. The whole variable domain, remainder taken from reference TRBV5-1 and TRBJ2-1, is KAGVTQTPRYLIKTRGQQVTLSCSPISGHRSVSWYQQTPGQGLQFLFEYFSETQRNKGNFPGRFSGRQFSNSRSEMNVSTLELGDSALYLCASSGSSGGAYNEQFFGPGTRLTVL.

This clone was seen only a few times. CDR3 sequence reads: CASSFPTQSGSETYEQYF. CDR3 DNA: TGTGCCAGCAGTTTCCCTACTCAAAGCGGGAGTGAAACCTACGAGCAGTACTTC. This chain connects TRBV28 to TRBJ2-7, with 8 bases that match TRBD2. Germline values: CDR1 MDHEN, CDR2 SYDVKM. V shed 3 bases, J shed 2 bases, and the junction held 15 bases outside the gene matches. This CDR3 is built from 18 residues.

This clone was seen just once. At one of its ends the junction is not consistent with the germline gene, which may arise from a read error. The rearrangement uses TRBV9 and TRBJ2-2; TRBD1 agrees at 9 bases. Germline-derived CDR1 and CDR2 are SGDLS and YYNGEE. CDR3 size: 16 residues. Written as DNA, the CDR3 is TGTGCCAGCAGCACCAACCGACAGGGGGAAGGCCGGGGAGCTGTTTTT. Translation gives CASSTNRQGEGRGAVF.